A selection of T cell receptor beta chains follows, all from one sample in a study of T cell responses to AZD1222 COVID-19 vaccine. Clones were read by immunoSEQ multiplex PCR, and TCRdb kept only the in-frame ones, dropping some. Seen here are 120,000 to 150,000 clones, 80% to 95% observed once, and the top ten hold 3.5% to 4.5%. Specimen: peripheral blood, collected 28 days after the second AZD1222 dose. Receptor source: an adult who received the AZD1222 COVID-19 vaccine. Each CDR3 is given with its conserved first and last residue. A D gene is named only where the DNA matches it firmly.

d_gene	v_gene	j_gene	CDR3aa
.	TRBV15	TRBJ1-4	CATSRQGPHPEKLFF
.	TRBV7-3	.	CASSAQIGGPQHF
TRBD2	TRBV5-6	TRBJ2-1	CASSPRGLAGVSYNEQFF
.	TRBV5-4	TRBJ2-2	CASSLEITGELFF
TRBD1	TRBV29-1	TRBJ2-7	CSVVRRDRGGEQYF
.	TRBV10-3	TRBJ1-5	CAISGLGDQPQHF
.	TRBV27	TRBJ1-5	CASSLRQGPRPQHF
.	TRBV19	TRBJ1-5	CASSTLGNQPQHF
TRBD1	TRBV15	TRBJ2-2	CATSLDRGYTGELFF
.	TRBV2	TRBJ1-2	CASSSERAYGYTF
TRBD2	TRBV12-3/TRBV12-4	TRBJ2-7	CASRSGGAYEQYF
.	TRBV3-1/TRBV3-2	TRBJ1-3	CASSPGRSGNTIYF
.	TRBV24-1	TRBJ2-7	CATSVRTPSYEQYF
TRBD2	TRBV18	TRBJ2-1	CASSPNSGRPNEQFF
.	TRBV9	TRBJ2-1	CASSPSSNNEQFF
.	TRBV6-5	TRBJ1-1	CASSYWYTGSNTEAFF
.	TRBV29-1	TRBJ1-2	CSAVRDSLRGYTF
.	TRBV5-1	TRBJ2-5	CASSLEWLGETQYF
.	TRBV19	TRBJ2-3	CASSPTGWSTDTQYF
TRBD2	TRBV6-6	TRBJ2-7	CASSLKGTSGTGAYEQYF
.	TRBV7-9	TRBJ1-2	CAGTQGAVESGYGYTF
.	TRBV9	TRBJ1-2	CASSTRDLASGYTF
.	TRBV20-1	TRBJ1-5	CSASVRTPRPQPQHF
TRBD1	TRBV7-6	TRBJ2-1	CASSRQGASSYNEQFF
.	TRBV9	TRBJ1-6	CASSVGGENSPLHF
.	TRBV9	TRBJ1-6	CASSVTGWVDSPLHF
TRBD2	TRBV28	TRBJ2-7	CASSSPPGGSYEQYF
.	TRBV3-1/TRBV3-2	TRBJ1-1	CASSQRSTEAFF
.	TRBV6-6	TRBJ2-3	CASSYSENTQYF
.	TRBV2	TRBJ2-7	CASTWTTYEQYF
.	TRBV7-2	TRBJ2-7	CASSLRESYEQYF
.	TRBV19	TRBJ1-5	CASSIARAVKSNQPQHF
.	TRBV5-4	TRBJ1-1	CASSAWVVGEAFF
.	TRBV5-1	TRBJ2-7	CASSPPLGEWGGEQYF
.	TRBV18	TRBJ2-7	CAAGGTTYEQYF